Listed below are T cell receptor beta chains from one sample, sequenced in a study of neurological immune-mediated disorders. MiXCR, run by TCRdb on the 5' RACE reads, gives a single entry per CDR3 protein. Among 95,000 to 110,000 distinct CDR3 sequences listed, under 14% were seen once. Sequencing was carried out using PBMCs. These receptors were collected from a female donor with HTLV-1-associated myelopathy (HAM/TSP). Each CDR3 is given with its conserved first and last residue. The D gene is left open where the match is weak. Size is omitted from some rows. Given values are once, few, many or a class for expanded clones.

d_call: .
j_call: TRBJ2-1
clone_size: many
v_call: TRBV6-2/TRBV6-3
cdr3_aa: CASSGGQHYNEQFF
cdr3_nt: TGTGCCAGTTCCGGAGGACAGCATTACAATGAGCAGTTCTTC

d_call: .
j_call: TRBJ2-2
clone_size: .
v_call: TRBV10-1
cdr3_aa: CATQRGTDKNTGELFF
cdr3_nt: TGCGCCACCCAACGTGGTACAGACAAGAACACCGGGGAGCTGTTTTTT

d_call: .
j_call: TRBJ2-6
clone_size: many
v_call: TRBV28
cdr3_aa: CASSLGSRGTSSSGANVLTF
cdr3_nt: TGTGCCAGCAGTTTAGGGTCCCGAGGAACTTCCAGCTCTGGGGCCAACGTCCTGACTTTC

d_call: .
j_call: TRBJ2-3
clone_size: many
v_call: TRBV12-3/TRBV12-4
cdr3_aa: CASSLSRSTDTQYF
cdr3_nt: TGTGCCAGCAGTCTTAGCCGTAGCACAGATACGCAGTATTTT

d_call: .
j_call: TRBJ2-3
clone_size: many
v_call: TRBV5-1
cdr3_aa: CASTIRTGDTQYF
cdr3_nt: TGCGCCAGCACTATACGAACAGGTGACACGCAGTATTTT

d_call: .
j_call: TRBJ2-3
clone_size: many
v_call: TRBV20-1
cdr3_aa: CSARDRRGQKDTQYF
cdr3_nt: TGCAGTGCTAGAGATCGACGGGGCCAAAAAGATACGCAGTATTTT

d_call: .
j_call: TRBJ2-3
clone_size: many
v_call: TRBV7-2
cdr3_aa: CAGGSPSTDTQYF
cdr3_nt: TGTGCCGGCGGGTCGCCTAGCACAGATACGCAGTATTTT

d_call: .
j_call: TRBJ1-2
clone_size: many
v_call: TRBV6-5
cdr3_aa: CASINKPRMHGYTF
cdr3_nt: TGTGCCAGCATTAACAAACCAAGGATGCATGGCTACACCTTC

d_call: TRBD2
j_call: TRBJ2-3
clone_size: many
v_call: TRBV28
cdr3_aa: CASSRLAGYTDTQYF
cdr3_nt: TGTGCCAGCAGTCGACTAGCGGGGTACACAGATACGCAGTATTTT

d_call: .
j_call: TRBJ1-5
clone_size: .
v_call: TRBV21-1
cdr3_aa: CASSNQSTEGNQPQHF
cdr3_nt: TGTGCCAGCAGCAATCAGTCGACAGAGGGCAATCAGCCCCAGCATTTT

d_call: TRBD2
j_call: TRBJ2-1
clone_size: many
v_call: TRBV5-1
cdr3_aa: CASSVLLAGANNEQFF
cdr3_nt: TGCGCCAGCAGCGTACTTCTAGCGGGGGCCAACAATGAGCAGTTCTTC

d_call: .
j_call: TRBJ2-5
clone_size: many
v_call: TRBV21-1
cdr3_aa: CASSKGEEQETQYF
cdr3_nt: TGTGCCAGCAGCAAAGGGGAAGAGCAAGAGACCCAGTACTTC

d_call: .
j_call: TRBJ1-1
clone_size: few
v_call: TRBV5-1
cdr3_aa: CASRLEGTEAFF
cdr3_nt: TGCGCCAGCCGCTTGGAAGGGACTGAAGCTTTCTTT

d_call: .
j_call: TRBJ2-7
clone_size: many
v_call: TRBV7-2
cdr3_aa: CASSLDFSYEQYF
cdr3_nt: TGTGCCAGCAGCTTAGATTTCTCCTACGAGCAGTACTTC

d_call: TRBD1
j_call: TRBJ1-2
clone_size: many
v_call: TRBV29-1
cdr3_aa: CSVEEQGGIYGYTF
cdr3_nt: TGCAGCGTTGAAGAACAGGGGGGCATCTATGGCTACACCTTC

d_call: .
j_call: TRBJ2-2
clone_size: few
v_call: TRBV10-1
cdr3_aa: CASREGGDTGELFF
cdr3_nt: TGCGCCAGCAGGGAGGGGGGGGACACCGGGGAGCTGTTTTTT

d_call: .
j_call: TRBJ1-2
clone_size: once
v_call: TRBV18
cdr3_aa: CASSGLGAALDYTF
cdr3_nt: TGTGCCAGCTCAGGGTTGGGGGCCGCCCTTGACTACACCTTC

d_call: .
j_call: TRBJ1-3
clone_size: many
v_call: TRBV20-1
cdr3_aa: CSARDSLRSGNTIYF
cdr3_nt: TGCAGTGCTAGAGATTCACTGCGCTCTGGAAACACCATATATTTT

d_call: .
j_call: TRBJ2-1
clone_size: many
v_call: TRBV12-3/TRBV12-4
cdr3_aa: CASEDLGDEQFF
cdr3_nt: TGTGCCAGTGAAGACCTAGGGGATGAGCAGTTCTTC

d_call: .
j_call: TRBJ1-1
clone_size: many
v_call: TRBV12-3/TRBV12-4
cdr3_aa: CASSPRRSLTEAFF
cdr3_nt: TGTGCCAGCAGTCCCAGGAGAAGCCTCACTGAAGCTTTCTTT

d_call: .
j_call: TRBJ1-1
clone_size: .
v_call: TRBV6-2/TRBV6-3
cdr3_aa: CVSGHRNTEAFF
cdr3_nt: TGTGTTAGCGGGCACAGGAACACTGAAGCTTTCTTT

d_call: .
j_call: TRBJ2-1
clone_size: many
v_call: TRBV9
cdr3_aa: CASSERLEIRGEQFF
cdr3_nt: TGTGCCAGCAGTGAGAGACTAGAGATTAGAGGTGAGCAGTTCTTC

d_call: .
j_call: TRBJ2-2
clone_size: many
v_call: TRBV5-1
cdr3_aa: CASSRLAYTGELFF
cdr3_nt: TGCGCCAGCAGCAGACTGGCGTACACCGGGGAGCTGTTTTTT

d_call: .
j_call: TRBJ2-3
clone_size: many
v_call: TRBV12-3/TRBV12-4
cdr3_aa: CASSPRGSGSSQYF
cdr3_nt: TGTGCCAGCAGTCCCCGTGGGAGCGGCAGTTCGCAGTATTTT

d_call: TRBD2
j_call: TRBJ2-3
clone_size: many
v_call: TRBV20-1
cdr3_aa: CSARDRLTSGGPRTDTQYF
cdr3_nt: TGCAGTGCTAGAGATCGTTTGACTAGCGGGGGCCCGCGCACAGATACGCAGTATTTT

d_call: .
j_call: TRBJ2-5
clone_size: many
v_call: TRBV7-9
cdr3_aa: CASSPRQPQETQYF
cdr3_nt: TGTGCCAGCAGCCCCCGACAGCCCCAAGAGACCCAGTACTTC

d_call: .
j_call: TRBJ2-7
clone_size: .
v_call: TRBV6-2/TRBV6-3
cdr3_aa: CATRADVYEQYF
cdr3_nt: TGTGCCACCCGTGCGGACGTCTACGAGCAGTACTTC

d_call: TRBD1
j_call: TRBJ2-7
clone_size: .
v_call: TRBV5-1
cdr3_aa: CASSLGGQGAYSYEQYF
cdr3_nt: TGCGCCAGCAGCTTGGGGGGACAGGGGGCATACTCCTACGAGCAGTACTTC

d_call: .
j_call: TRBJ2-7
clone_size: .
v_call: TRBV6-5
cdr3_aa: CASCLGSVGTQYF
cdr3_nt: TGTGCCAGCTGCTTAGGCTCAGTAGGGACGCAGTACTTC

d_call: .
j_call: TRBJ2-1
clone_size: few
v_call: TRBV29-1
cdr3_aa: CSVGAASQFF
cdr3_nt: TGCAGCGTTGGGGCGGCCTCGCAGTTCTTC

d_call: TRBD2
j_call: TRBJ2-3
clone_size: many
v_call: TRBV5-1
cdr3_aa: CASSSPGGRSTDTQYF
cdr3_nt: TGCGCCAGCAGCTCGCCGGGGGGGAGGAGCACAGATACGCAGTATTTT

d_call: TRBD2
j_call: TRBJ2-1
clone_size: many
v_call: TRBV5-6
cdr3_aa: CASSSSGTSFNEQFF
cdr3_nt: TGTGCCAGCAGCTCATCCGGGACTAGCTTCAATGAGCAGTTCTTC

d_call: TRBD1
j_call: TRBJ1-1
clone_size: .
v_call: TRBV4-2
cdr3_aa: CASSQPRAGQDTEAFF
cdr3_nt: TGTGCCAGCAGCCAACCCCGCGCGGGACAGGACACTGAAGCTTTCTTT

d_call: TRBD2
j_call: TRBJ2-1
clone_size: many
v_call: TRBV2
cdr3_aa: CASSPTSGGPNEQFF
cdr3_nt: TGTGCCAGCAGTCCTACTAGCGGGGGTCCTAATGAGCAGTTCTTC

d_call: TRBD1
j_call: TRBJ2-2
clone_size: many
v_call: TRBV5-6
cdr3_aa: CASSPVGQGANTGELFF
cdr3_nt: TGTGCCAGCAGCCCTGTGGGGCAGGGGGCGAACACCGGGGAGCTGTTTTTT

d_call: .
j_call: TRBJ1-2
clone_size: many
v_call: TRBV10-3
cdr3_aa: CAISESSGRNYGYTF
cdr3_nt: TGTGCCATCAGTGAGTCCTCCGGACGTAACTATGGCTACACCTTC

d_call: TRBD2
j_call: TRBJ2-1
clone_size: many
v_call: TRBV7-9
cdr3_aa: CASSTMRGARATEQFF
cdr3_nt: TGTGCCAGCAGCACTATGCGGGGGGCTAGGGCAACTGAGCAGTTCTTC

d_call: TRBD1
j_call: TRBJ1-5
clone_size: .
v_call: TRBV19
cdr3_aa: CASSLARAGTDYNQPQHF
cdr3_nt: TGTGCCAGTAGTTTAGCTCGGGCAGGGACAGACTATAATCAGCCCCAGCATTTT

d_call: .
j_call: TRBJ2-2
clone_size: many
v_call: TRBV28
cdr3_aa: CASGTRLANTGELFF
cdr3_nt: TGTGCCAGCGGCACCCGGCTCGCGAACACCGGGGAGCTGTTTTTT

d_call: .
j_call: TRBJ1-2
clone_size: many
v_call: TRBV3-1
cdr3_aa: CASSQWTASEGYTF
cdr3_nt: TGTGCCAGCAGCCAATGGACGGCCTCTGAAGGCTACACCTTC

d_call: .
j_call: TRBJ1-1
clone_size: many
v_call: TRBV5-1
cdr3_aa: CASREDGYTEAFF
cdr3_nt: TGCGCCAGCAGAGAGGACGGATACACTGAAGCTTTCTTT

d_call: .
j_call: TRBJ1-1
clone_size: many
v_call: TRBV5-1
cdr3_aa: CASSLSARSQMNTEAFF
cdr3_nt: TGCGCCAGCAGCTTGTCGGCCAGGAGCCAAATGAACACTGAAGCTTTCTTT

d_call: .
j_call: TRBJ2-2
clone_size: few
v_call: TRBV20-1
cdr3_aa: CSAQHPGRDTGELFF
cdr3_nt: TGCAGTGCCCAACACCCGGGCAGGGACACCGGGGAGCTGTTTTTT

d_call: TRBD2
j_call: TRBJ2-7
clone_size: many
v_call: TRBV3-1
cdr3_aa: CASSRKERGGYEQYF
cdr3_nt: TGTGCCAGCAGCCGTAAAGAGCGGGGGGGCTACGAGCAGTACTTC

d_call: .
j_call: TRBJ2-7
clone_size: .
v_call: TRBV9
cdr3_aa: CASSPRLGSYEQYF
cdr3_nt: TGTGCCAGCAGCCCGAGACTGGGATCCTACGAGCAGTACTTC

d_call: TRBD1
j_call: TRBJ1-1
clone_size: many
v_call: TRBV5-1
cdr3_aa: CASSWDRAPNTEAFF
cdr3_nt: TGCGCCAGCAGCTGGGACAGGGCGCCGAACACTGAAGCTTTCTTT

d_call: TRBD1
j_call: TRBJ1-2
clone_size: many
v_call: TRBV5-1
cdr3_aa: CASSTDRGDYGYTF
cdr3_nt: TGCGCCAGCAGCACGGACAGGGGGGACTATGGCTACACCTTC

d_call: .
j_call: TRBJ2-7
clone_size: few
v_call: TRBV27
cdr3_aa: CASSPIWASYEQYF
cdr3_nt: TGTGCCAGCAGTCCGATATGGGCTTCCTACGAGCAGTACTTC

d_call: .
j_call: TRBJ1-3
clone_size: many
v_call: TRBV12-3/TRBV12-4
cdr3_aa: CASRPGTAGNTIYF
cdr3_nt: TGTGCCAGCAGACCTGGGACCGCTGGAAACACCATATATTTT

d_call: .
j_call: TRBJ2-3
clone_size: many
v_call: TRBV10-3
cdr3_aa: CAINLTQYF
cdr3_nt: TGTGCCATCAACCTGACGCAGTATTTT

d_call: .
j_call: TRBJ1-5
clone_size: many
v_call: TRBV5-1
cdr3_aa: CASSLLPDSNQPQHF
cdr3_nt: TGCGCCAGCAGCTTGCTCCCCGATAGCAATCAGCCCCAGCATTTT

d_call: TRBD1
j_call: TRBJ2-5
clone_size: .
v_call: TRBV12-3/TRBV12-4
cdr3_aa: CASSGSGTGGGETQYF
cdr3_nt: TGTGCCAGCAGTGGCTCCGGGACAGGGGGCGGAGAGACCCAGTACTTC

d_call: TRBD2
j_call: TRBJ2-1
clone_size: many
v_call: TRBV4-1
cdr3_aa: CASSRADVGTSGHNNEQFF
cdr3_nt: TGCGCCAGCAGCCGAGCCGATGTAGGGACTAGCGGGCACAACAATGAGCAGTTCTTC